This TCR beta chain stems from a study of breast tumors, draining lymph nodes, adjacent tissues. TCRdb passed the multiplex PCR reads through MiXCR, listing each CDR3 protein once. Here the sample spans about 25,000 distinct CDR3 sequences, around 25% being singletons. Study outcomes and limitations: Luminal-like breast cancer showed significantly greater tumor-nontumor repertoire similarity than basal-like breast cancer did. Data only fit, rather than demonstrated, lymph node origin of most tumor T cells. Most tumor T cells seemingly derive from lymph node, then expand in tumor. Tumors had less TCR diversity than lymph nodes, more than nontumor tissue.

The CDR3 sequence is 14 residues long. This clonotype has a handful of counts. Its specificity is unknown. A read error may be the cause here, since a much bigger clone is one base away. The receptor's source is a female donor with breast cancer. Some clones in this sample may be carry-over from other donors' samples. Sequenced: breast tumor tissue. This rearrangement joins TRBV12-3 or TRBV12-4 to TRBJ2-7; D not certain. Here the CDR3 DNA reads TGTGCCAGCAGTCCCCAAAGCTCAGGTGTCGAGCGGTACTTC. Residues: CASSPQSSGVERYF.